In this sample, the clone carrying this TCR beta chain turned up many times. Antigen specificity is unknown. Researchers took RNA transcripts and amplified the TCR beta CDR3 regions from them. HTBI primers were used for first-round RT-PCR of the TCR CDR3. Via MiXCR, TCRdb re-called the multiplex PCR reads, giving one row per CDR3 protein. The data show about 160,000 distinct CDR3 sequences, with about 9% seen just once and approximately 24% held by the top ten. These data originate in a study of T cells in Graves' hyperthyroidism and ophthalmopathy. Germline CDR1 MDHEN, CDR2 SYDVKM. This CDR3 comprises 15 residues. V was clipped by 3 bases and J by 5 bases, with 15 bases between them. Study-level results: Before onset, by a median of around 6.4 months, the model predicted ophthalmopathy.

The clonotype originates from a woman younger than 35 with Graves' hyperthyroidism that later progressed to Graves' ophthalmopathy. The chain has TRBV28 and TRBJ2-3, with TRBD2 as a possible D gene (5 bases). Sequencing input: blood. Here the CDR3 reads CASSLLSAGGDTQYF. The CDR3 region has the DNA TGTGCCAGCAGTTTGCTTTCTGCGGGCGGAGATACGCAGTATTTT.